Listed below are T cell receptor beta chains from one sample, sequenced in a study of blood T cell repertoires in COVID-19. Repertoires were generated with immunoSEQ multiplex PCR, while TCRdb's copy carries only in-frame clones and drops some. The sample consists of some 230,000 clones, approximately 80% of them appearing once. Sequencing was performed on PBMCs or T cells enriched from blood (not recorded which). The source of these receptors is a woman between 40 and 50 years old with acute COVID-19. Both conserved end residues are part of each CDR3. A D gene is named only where the DNA matches it firmly. Clone size is stated in some rows and not others, as once, few, many or a class when expanded.

TRBV20-1	TRBJ1-5	-	-	CSASRFTGRNSNQPQHF	TGCAGTGCTAGTAGATTCACAGGGAGAAATAGCAATCAGCCCCAGCATTTT
TRBV27	TRBJ1-2	TRBD1	-	CASMYRGGYGYTF	TGTGCCAGCATGTACAGGGGGGGTTATGGCTACACCTTC
TRBV28	TRBJ1-4	-	-	CASSPGATNEKLFF	TGTGCCAGCAGTCCAGGTGCAACTAATGAAAAACTGTTTTTT
TRBV7-9	TRBJ1-1	-	-	CASSLRMAGKDNTEAFF	TGTGCCAGCAGCTTACGAATGGCGGGGAAGGACAACACTGAAGCTTTCTTT
TRBV5-1	TRBJ2-1	TRBD2	few	CASSLVAGGSNEQFF	TGCGCCAGCAGCTTGGTTGCGGGAGGAAGTAATGAGCAGTTCTTC
TRBV5-8	TRBJ1-2	-	-	CASSLGTTNYGYTF	TGTGCCAGCAGCTTGGGGACAACTAACTATGGCTACACCTTC
TRBV5-1	TRBJ2-4	-	-	CASTTSWGAKNIQYF	TGCGCCAGCACAACTAGCTGGGGGGCCAAAAACATTCAGTACTTC
TRBV10-1	TRBJ2-2	TRBD1	few	CASSGDRANTGELFF	TGCGCCAGCAGTGGGGACAGGGCAAACACCGGGGAGCTGTTTTTT
TRBV30	TRBJ2-1	-	-	CAWTGERYNEQFF	TGTGCCTGGACAGGGGAGAGATACAATGAGCAGTTCTTC
TRBV9	TRBJ1-2	-	-	CASSRRENGYTF	TGTGCCAGCAGCCGTAGGGAGAATGGCTACACCTTC
TRBV7-2	TRBJ2-1	TRBD2	once	CASSLSGIHNEQFF	TGTGCCAGCAGCTTAAGCGGGATCCACAATGAGCAGTTCTTC
TRBV11-2	TRBJ2-6	-	-	CASSLGAGANVLTF	TGTGCCAGCAGCTTAGGCGCTGGGGCCAACGTCCTGACTTTC
TRBV29-1	TRBJ2-7	TRBD2	once	CSGTSAITYEQYF	TGCAGCGGTACTAGCGCCATTACCTACGAGCAGTACTTC
TRBV19	TRBJ1-1	TRBD1	-	CASRDRINTEAFF	TGTGCCAGTAGGGACAGGATTAACACTGAAGCTTTCTTT
TRBV5-1	TRBJ1-5	TRBD1	-	CASNHAQGAHYSNQPQHF	TGCGCCAGCAACCATGCCCAGGGGGCCCATTATAGCAATCAGCCCCAGCATTTT
TRBV18	TRBJ1-1	TRBD1	-	CASSPGTGLEAFF	TGTGCCAGCTCACCTGGGACAGGTCTAGAAGCTTTCTTT
TRBV2	TRBJ2-3	-	-	CASNRDTQYF	TGTGCCAGCAACCGGGATACGCAGTATTTT
TRBV5-6	TRBJ1-1	-	-	CASSVGWGQGTEAFF	TGTGCCAGCAGCGTCGGGTGGGGCCAGGGCACTGAAGCTTTCTTT
TRBV19	TRBJ2-6	-	-	CASSVTGTAGANVLTF	TGTGCCAGTAGTGTGACAGGTACCGCGGGGGCCAACGTCCTGACTTTC
TRBV30	TRBJ2-5	-	-	CAWSVVRGAETQYF	TGTGCCTGGAGTGTGGTCAGGGGCGCGGAGACCCAGTACTTC
TRBV2	TRBJ2-1	-	-	CASSEAEILVFHEQFF	TGTGCCAGCAGTGAAGCGGAAATACTAGTCTTCCATGAGCAGTTCTTC
TRBV14	TRBJ1-5	-	-	CASSRGGLSQPQHF	TGTGCCAGCAGTCGGGGGGGACTCAGTCAGCCCCAGCATTTT
TRBV6-1	TRBJ1-3	-	-	CASSDRGKSSGNTIYF	TGTGCCAGCAGTGATAGGGGGAAAAGCTCTGGAAACACCATATATTTT
TRBV28	TRBJ2-7	TRBD2	-	CASSAIAGGTYEQYF	TGTGCCAGCAGTGCCATAGCGGGAGGGACTTACGAGCAGTACTTC
TRBV19	TRBJ1-1	TRBD1	once	CASSIGGTVREAFF	TGTGCCAGTAGTATAGGAGGGACAGTTCGGGAAGCTTTCTTT
TRBV7-2	TRBJ1-4	-	-	CASSPRPQGISEKLFF	TGTGCCAGCAGCCCACGACCCCAGGGAATTAGCGAAAAACTGTTTTTT
TRBV10-2	TRBJ2-1	-	-	CASRAGNNEQFF	TGCGCCAGCAGAGCAGGGAACAATGAGCAGTTCTTC
TRBV6-2/TRBV6-3	TRBJ2-1	TRBD2	once	CASSIAGVYNEQFF	TGTGCCAGCAGTATAGCGGGGGTATACAATGAGCAGTTCTTC
TRBV28	TRBJ1-1	TRBD1	-	CASSSPRQGSDTEAFF	TGTGCCAGCAGTTCGCCTCGACAGGGTTCGGACACTGAAGCTTTCTTT
TRBV20-1	TRBJ2-7	-	-	CSASIMQSYEQYF	TGCAGTGCTAGTATAATGCAGTCCTACGAGCAGTACTTC
TRBV7-2	TRBJ2-2	TRBD2	-	CASSGTSGRITGELFF	TGTGCCAGCAGCGGGACTAGCGGGAGAATCACCGGGGAGCTGTTTTTT
TRBV7-3	TRBJ1-1	-	few	CASSPKGGFTEAFF	TGTGCCAGCAGCCCAAAGGGGGGGTTCACTGAAGCTTTCTTT
TRBV10-3	TRBJ2-7	-	-	CAITADTTYEQYF	TGTGCCATCACTGCGGACACGACCTACGAGCAGTACTTC